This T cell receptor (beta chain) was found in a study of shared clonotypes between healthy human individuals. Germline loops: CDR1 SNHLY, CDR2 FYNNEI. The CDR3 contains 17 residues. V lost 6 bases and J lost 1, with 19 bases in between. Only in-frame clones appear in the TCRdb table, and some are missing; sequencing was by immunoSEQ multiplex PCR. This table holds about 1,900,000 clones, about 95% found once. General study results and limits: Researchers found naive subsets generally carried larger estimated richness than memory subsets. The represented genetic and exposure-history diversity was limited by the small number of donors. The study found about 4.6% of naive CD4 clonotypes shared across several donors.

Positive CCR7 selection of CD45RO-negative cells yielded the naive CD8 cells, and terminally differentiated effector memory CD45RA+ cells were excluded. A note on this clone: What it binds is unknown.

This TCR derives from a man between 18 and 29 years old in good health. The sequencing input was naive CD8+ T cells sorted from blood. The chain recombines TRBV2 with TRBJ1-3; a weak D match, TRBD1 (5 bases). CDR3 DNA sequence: TGTGCCAGCAGCCCGGGACCTCTCTGGGTATCTGGAAACACCATATATTTT. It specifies CASSPGPLWVSGNTIYF.